The 2 T cell receptor beta chains presented below share a single source sample, sequenced in a study of shared clonotypes between healthy human individuals (dated by TCRdb to about 2020). Library construction relied on the immunoSEQ multiplex PCR assay. The immuneACCESS repertoire file appears here via TCRdb, limited to in-frame rearrangements. These files lack a portion of the clones; in checked studies, under half of the deficit traces to unresolved V genes, and the cause of the others is not known. The sample table contains millions of clones; only one count was recorded for 90% to 95% of them. The top ten clonotypes cover 0.13% of the sample. The sequenced sample consisted of naive CD4+ T cells sorted from blood. This specimen's cell subset or site label, interpreted: CD45RA+ positively selected. The receptors come from a man aged 18 to 29 in good health.

This clone is a singleton in its sample. The chain couples TRBV7-9 to TRBJ1-2, with a possible D match to TRBD1 (6 bases). The germline CDR1 and CDR2 sequences are SEHNR and FQNEAQ (reference sequence). Trimming removed 5 bases from V and 5 bases from J, with 15 bases in between. This CDR3 region has 14 residues. The CDR3 here is CASSPIQGNYGYTF. The CDR3 DNA reads as TGTGCCAGCAGCCCGATACAGGGTAATTATGGCTACACCTTC.

V gene TRBV19 combines with J gene TRBJ2-1; 7 positions agree with TRBD1. V was pared by 5 bases and J by 13 bases, with 11 bases of the junction left unmatched. Germline V gives CDR1 LNHDA, CDR2 SQIVND (reference sequence). The CDR3 is 13 residues long. This chain's CDR3 is CASSPWDSWTQFF. The DNA for the CDR3 is TGTGCCAGTAGTCCCTGGGACAGCTGGACTCAGTTCTTC. Variable domain in full (rest from reference TRBV19 and TRBJ2-1): DGGITQSPKYLFRKEGQNVTLSCEQNLNHDAMYWYRQDPGQGLRLIYYSQIVNDFQKGDIAEGYSVSREKKESFPLTVTSAQKNPTAFYLCASSPWDSWTQFFGPGTRLTVL.